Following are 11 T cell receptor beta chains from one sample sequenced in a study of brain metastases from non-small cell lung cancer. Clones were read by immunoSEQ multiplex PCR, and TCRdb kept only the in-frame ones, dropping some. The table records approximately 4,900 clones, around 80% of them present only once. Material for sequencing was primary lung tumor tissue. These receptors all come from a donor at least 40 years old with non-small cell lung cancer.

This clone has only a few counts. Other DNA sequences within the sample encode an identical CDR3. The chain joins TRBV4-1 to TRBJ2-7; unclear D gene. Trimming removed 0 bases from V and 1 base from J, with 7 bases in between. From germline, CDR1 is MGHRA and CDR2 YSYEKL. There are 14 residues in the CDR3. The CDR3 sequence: CASSQEPGSYEQYV. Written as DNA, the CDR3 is TGCGCCAGCAGCCAAGAGCCGGGTTCCTACGAGCAGTACGTC.

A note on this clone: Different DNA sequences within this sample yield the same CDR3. CDR3 sequence reads: CASTPTGGEDTEAFF. CDR3 DNA: TGTGCCAGCACCCCGACAGGGGGCGAGGACACTGAAGCTTTCTTT. The chain has TRBV27 and TRBJ1-1, with 10 bases that match TRBD1. V trimming: 7 bases; J trimming: 3 bases; junction bases outside the gene matches: 8. CDR3 length: 15 residues. Germline V CDR1 and CDR2: MNHEY, SMNVEV (reference sequence).

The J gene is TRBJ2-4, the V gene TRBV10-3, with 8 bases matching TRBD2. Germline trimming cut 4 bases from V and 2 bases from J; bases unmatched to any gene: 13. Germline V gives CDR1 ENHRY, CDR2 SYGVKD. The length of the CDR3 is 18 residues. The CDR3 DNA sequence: TGTGCCATCAGTGGGGGCCGGATTAGCGGGACCTCCAAAAACATTCAGTACTTC. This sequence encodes CAISGGRISGTSKNIQYF.

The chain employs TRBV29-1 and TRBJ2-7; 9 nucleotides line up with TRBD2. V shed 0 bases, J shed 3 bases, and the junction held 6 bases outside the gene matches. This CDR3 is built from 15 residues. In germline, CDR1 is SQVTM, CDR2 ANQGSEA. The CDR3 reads CSVEDLRRGGYEQYF. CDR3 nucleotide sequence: TGCAGCGTTGAAGATCTTCGGCGGGGGGGCTACGAGCAGTACTTC.

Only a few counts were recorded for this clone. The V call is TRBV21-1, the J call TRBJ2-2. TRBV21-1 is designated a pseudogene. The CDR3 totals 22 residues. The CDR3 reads CASSKGPRSHRGLAGRDGELFF. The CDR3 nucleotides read TGTGCCAGCAGCAAAGGCCCTAGGTCCCACAGGGGGCTAGCGGGGAGAGACGGGGAGCTGTTTTTT.

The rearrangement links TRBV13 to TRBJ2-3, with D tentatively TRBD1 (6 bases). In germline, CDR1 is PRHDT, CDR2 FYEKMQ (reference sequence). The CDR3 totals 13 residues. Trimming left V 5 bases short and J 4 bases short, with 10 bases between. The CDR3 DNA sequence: TGTGCCAGCAGCGTACCAGGGGCAGATACGCAGTATTTT. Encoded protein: CASSVPGADTQYF.

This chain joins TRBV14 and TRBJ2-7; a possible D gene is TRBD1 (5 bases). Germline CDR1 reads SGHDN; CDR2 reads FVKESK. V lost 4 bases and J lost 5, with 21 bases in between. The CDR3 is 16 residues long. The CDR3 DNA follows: TGTGCCAGCAGCCCCCGACAGTTGGGATCGGTGGACGAGCAGTACTTC. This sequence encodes CASSPRQLGSVDEQYF.

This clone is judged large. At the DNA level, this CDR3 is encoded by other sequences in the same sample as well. The CDR3 is CASSLASGTITGELFF. CDR3 DNA sequence: TGCGCCAGCAGCTTGGCCTCCGGGACCATCACCGGGGAGCTGTTTTTT. This chain joins TRBV5-1 and TRBJ2-2; D assignment may be TRBD1 or TRBD2 (5 bases each). Germline CDR1 SGHRS, CDR2 YFSETQ. The CDR3 contains 16 residues. The V and J ends lost 0 bases and 4 bases respectively, with 13 bases between them.

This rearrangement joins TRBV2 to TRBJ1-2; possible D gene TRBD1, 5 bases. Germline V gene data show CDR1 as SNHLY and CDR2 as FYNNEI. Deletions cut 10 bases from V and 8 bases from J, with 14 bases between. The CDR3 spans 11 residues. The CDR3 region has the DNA TGTGCCACCGGGGCTTATGACGGCTACACCTTC. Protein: CATGAYDGYTF.

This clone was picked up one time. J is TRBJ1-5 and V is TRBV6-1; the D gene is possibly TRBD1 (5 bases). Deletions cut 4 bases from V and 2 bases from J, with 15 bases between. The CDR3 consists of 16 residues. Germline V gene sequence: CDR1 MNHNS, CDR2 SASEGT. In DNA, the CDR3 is TGTGCCAGCAGTGCTGTAGTGGGGGAGGGCAATCAGCCCCAGCATTTT. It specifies CASSAVVGEGNQPQHF.

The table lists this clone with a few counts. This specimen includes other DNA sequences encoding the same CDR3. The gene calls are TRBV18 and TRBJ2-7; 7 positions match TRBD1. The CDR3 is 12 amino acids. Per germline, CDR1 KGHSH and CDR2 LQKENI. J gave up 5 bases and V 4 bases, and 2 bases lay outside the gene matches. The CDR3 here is CASSLRGNEQYF. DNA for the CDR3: TGTGCCAGCTCACTCAGGGGGAACGAGCAGTACTTC. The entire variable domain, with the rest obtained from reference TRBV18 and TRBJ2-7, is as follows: NAGVMQNPRHLVRRRGQEARLRCSPMKGHSHVYWYRQLPEEGLKFMVYLQKENIIDESGMPKERFSAEFPKEGPSILRIQQVVRGDSAAYFCASSLRGNEQYFGPGTRLTVT.